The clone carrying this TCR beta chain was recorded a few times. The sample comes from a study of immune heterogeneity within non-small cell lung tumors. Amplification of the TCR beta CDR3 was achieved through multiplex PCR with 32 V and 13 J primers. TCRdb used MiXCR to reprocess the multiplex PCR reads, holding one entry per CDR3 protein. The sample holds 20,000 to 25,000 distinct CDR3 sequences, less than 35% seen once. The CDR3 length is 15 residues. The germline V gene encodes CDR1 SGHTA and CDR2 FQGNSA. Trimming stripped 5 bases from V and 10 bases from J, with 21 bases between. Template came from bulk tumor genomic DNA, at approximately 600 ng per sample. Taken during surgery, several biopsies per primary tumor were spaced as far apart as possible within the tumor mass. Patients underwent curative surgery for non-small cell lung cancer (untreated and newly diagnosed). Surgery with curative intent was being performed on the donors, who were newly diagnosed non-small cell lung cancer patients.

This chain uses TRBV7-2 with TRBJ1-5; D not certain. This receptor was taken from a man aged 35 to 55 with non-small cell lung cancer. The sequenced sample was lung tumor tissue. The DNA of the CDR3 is TGTGCCAGCAGCGGCGAACCTCCTTTCTCTGGCCCCCAGCATTTT. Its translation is CASSGEPPFSGPQHF.